The following is a T cell receptor beta chain sequence with its context. V was shortened by 5 bases and J by 7 bases, with 15 bases between the two germline ends. CDR1 KGHSH and CDR2 LQKENI come from the germline V gene. This CDR3 is 14 amino acids long. This sample is part of a study of blood T cell repertoires in COVID-19. Whole-study context: Sources were T cells, B-cell-depleted T cells, or PBMCs; the material itself was cDNA or gDNA.

Authors' processing steps: Reference gene primer amplification gave nucleated cell count estimates. Data came from immunoSEQ multiplex PCR; TCRdb stores just in-frame clones and leaves some out. The DNA gave D and trimming, while V, J and clone size come from that table. There are more than 300,000 clones in the sample; around 87% occur only once, and around 9.3% lies in the top ten. This receptor was obtained from a woman in her 30s with COVID-19, enrolled during active disease. This chain uses TRBV18 with TRBJ1-5; possible D gene TRBD1, 6 bases. Material for sequencing was peripheral blood. The CDR3 region is CASSAGTRLQPQHF. As DNA, the CDR3 is TGTGCCAGCTCAGCCGGGACAAGGTTACAGCCCCAGCATTTT.